A selection of T cell receptor beta chains follows, all from one sample in a study of cytomegalovirus exposure and HLA in healthy donors. Profiling relied on immunoSEQ multiplex PCR, and the TCRdb table lists in-frame clones only, not all of them. The sample holds over 200,000 clones, about 80% seen once. The source material was PBMCs. The receptors shown here come from a woman between 35 and 50 years old in good health and CMV-seronegative. CDR3s include the opening cysteine and the closing phenylalanine or tryptophan. Fields, in order: J gene, clone size, V gene, CDR3 protein. Not every row has a clone size; where given, it reads once, few, many or a size class.

J: TRBJ2-2; size: .; V: TRBV7-3; CDR3: CASSSTGVAGELFF
J: TRBJ2-7; size: .; V: TRBV5-1; CDR3: CASSYDYEQYF
J: TRBJ2-7; size: .; V: TRBV27; CDR3: CASSSRGEQYF
J: TRBJ2-7; size: few; V: TRBV6-1; CDR3: CASSDRPSSEQYF
J: TRBJ1-1; size: .; V: TRBV7-9; CDR3: CASSPSWDIVTGAFF
J: TRBJ2-1; size: .; V: TRBV13; CDR3: CASSLWGPSYNEQFF
J: TRBJ2-1; size: .; V: TRBV2; CDR3: CASISSAPGGEQFF
J: TRBJ2-5; size: once; V: TRBV18; CDR3: CASSPPGGETQYF
J: TRBJ1-1; size: few; V: TRBV7-3; CDR3: CASSTGRNTEAFF
J: TRBJ2-7; size: .; V: TRBV7-9; CDR3: CASSLARPAGGSEQYF
J: TRBJ1-1; size: .; V: TRBV27; CDR3: CASSLSLAANTEAFF
J: TRBJ2-7; size: .; V: TRBV6-1; CDR3: CASSEALAGVYEQYF
J: TRBJ2-7; size: .; V: TRBV9; CDR3: CASSLVTSYEQYF
J: TRBJ1-1; size: .; V: TRBV5-1; CDR3: CASSLAVWGREAEAFF
J: TRBJ2-1; size: .; V: TRBV4-2; CDR3: CASSPTLIGGPYNEQFF
J: TRBJ2-1; size: .; V: TRBV30; CDR3: CAWSVGDNNEQFF
J: TRBJ2-7; size: .; V: TRBV6-6; CDR3: CASSYVRAVYEQYF
J: TRBJ1-6; size: .; V: TRBV19; CDR3: CASSIGDSPLHF
J: TRBJ2-2; size: .; V: TRBV5-4; CDR3: CASSWGLAGGAGELFF
J: TRBJ2-7; size: .; V: TRBV6-6; CDR3: CASNDRDTLYEQYF
J: TRBJ2-3; size: .; V: TRBV7-6; CDR3: CASSLAGQGWGDTQYF
J: TRBJ2-1; size: .; V: TRBV18; CDR3: CASSPGRGENEQFF
J: TRBJ1-2; size: .; V: TRBV30; CDR3: CAWSIRQENLYGYTF
J: TRBJ1-4; size: .; V: TRBV7-2; CDR3: CASSSTHRGVGLREKLFF
J: TRBJ1-5; size: .; V: TRBV28; CDR3: CASSSPRPQGPNQPQHF
J: TRBJ1-5; size: .; V: TRBV4-3; CDR3: CASSQDQGNNQPQHF
J: TRBJ2-5; size: many; V: TRBV5-6; CDR3: CASSFFEETQYF
J: TRBJ2-1; size: .; V: TRBV7-9; CDR3: CASSPPRGHNNEQFF
J: TRBJ1-6; size: once; V: TRBV5-8; CDR3: CASSLVVGWNSPLHF
J: TRBJ2-5; size: .; V: TRBV30; CDR3: CAFTPTSGVETQYF
J: TRBJ1-6; size: .; V: TRBV19; CDR3: CASGTGNSPLHF
J: TRBJ1-4; size: .; V: TRBV11-3; CDR3: CASSPETGGKEKLFF
J: TRBJ2-5; size: .; V: TRBV9; CDR3: CASSLGLAEETQYF
J: TRBJ2-3; size: .; V: TRBV5-1; CDR3: CASSLKPGFGLAGGGLSTDTQYF
J: TRBJ1-5; size: .; V: TRBV19; CDR3: CASSSIGAVSGDNQPQHF
J: TRBJ2-2; size: .; V: TRBV7-2; CDR3: CASSLRDRANTGELFF
J: TRBJ1-2; size: .; V: TRBV5-1; CDR3: CASSTQGYHGYTF
J: TRBJ2-1; size: .; V: TRBV14; CDR3: CASSQVGLAAYNEQFF
J: TRBJ1-1; size: .; V: TRBV5-1; CDR3: CASSRDRVGNTEAFF
J: TRBJ2-1; size: .; V: TRBV25-1; CDR3: CASSYLDSRSYNEQFF
J: TRBJ1-5; size: .; V: TRBV15; CDR3: CATSADRDGGNQPQHF
J: TRBJ1-5; size: .; V: TRBV5-6; CDR3: CASSFTTGDSNQPQHF
J: TRBJ2-1; size: .; V: TRBV4-1; CDR3: CASSQDRAYNEQFF
J: TRBJ1-2; size: .; V: TRBV29-1; CDR3: CSVGDTLTGDYGYTF
J: TRBJ2-7; size: .; V: TRBV7-3; CDR3: CASSLQVGYEQYF
J: TRBJ1-2; size: .; V: TRBV5-5; CDR3: CASSPGVRLVYGYTF
J: TRBJ2-7; size: .; V: TRBV25-1; CDR3: CASSLSALSGEQYF
J: TRBJ1-5; size: .; V: TRBV7-9; CDR3: CASSMGQENQPQHF
J: TRBJ2-1; size: .; V: TRBV11-3; CDR3: CASSLGGSSYNEQFF
J: TRBJ1-3; size: .; V: TRBV27; CDR3: CASGPRGRGNTIYF
J: TRBJ2-3; size: .; V: TRBV7-2; CDR3: CASSRERGVTDTQYF
J: TRBJ1-4; size: .; V: TRBV18; CDR3: CASSPGQLNEKLFF
J: TRBJ2-3; size: .; V: TRBV6-1; CDR3: CASSPQRSTQYF